This TCR beta chain was found in a study of technical replicates of blood from several donors. Germline V lookup: CDR1 SGDLS, CDR2 YYNGEE. V lost 2 bases, J lost 7 bases, and 12 bases lay in between. The CDR3 extends over 13 amino acids. Produced via immunoSEQ multiplex PCR; TCRdb's table is partial and in-frame only. The table has some 56,000 clones, around 93% seen once; the top ten hold 4.2%. The chain uses TRBV9 and TRBJ1-2; possibly TRBD1 for D (5 bases). The source material was PBMCs. The sequence derives from a human donor in good health. Some clones in this sample may be carry-over from other donors' samples. The CDR3 DNA sequence: TGTGCCAGCAGCGTGGGGGGGGACGGTGGCTACACCTTC. This sequence encodes CASSVGGDGGYTF.